The source of this TCR beta chain is a study of metastatic and nonmetastatic thyroid tumors. Across the study: From malignant and benign thyroid patients, repertoires in blood and in tumor or nodule tissue were compared. Study-level results: Patients with malignant thyroid tumors reportedly had significantly higher TCR beta diversity than those with benign nodules, in blood and tumor.

In this sample, this clone turned up many times. The antigen is unknown. Germline V lookup: CDR1 SEHNR, CDR2 FQNEAQ (reference sequence). The CDR3 covers 13 residues. V shed 4 bases and J shed 4 bases, with 9 bases lying between them. Authors' methods: Using the CDR3 differences seen across clinicopathological groups, the authors built a distant-metastasis classifier for papillary thyroid cancer, which was meant to discriminate distant-metastatic patients. TCRdb re-clonotyped the PCR reads through MiXCR. Clone size and V and J calls follow TCRdb, not the original study. The repertoire holds about 36,000 clones, with around 20% as singletons. Every patient underwent thyroid surgery untreated.

Input material: blood. The sequence was obtained from a female donor with papillary thyroid cancer or a benign thyroid nodule (not recorded which). Some clones in this sample may be carry-over from other donors' samples. This chain links TRBV7-9 with TRBJ2-3; D gene uncertain. The CDR3 coding sequence is TGTGCCAGCAGCTCCCAGCTTGCAGATACGCAGTATTTT. Protein sequence: CASSSQLADTQYF.